This T cell receptor beta chain was obtained from a study of T cell repertoires in cytomegalovirus infection. About the research overall: It was recently identified HLA-C-restricted and well-studied HLA-B-restricted CMV epitopes that the study used. Shared public TCR beta signatures pointed to both CMV infection and a matching HLA type.

Broader study findings: In two of eight donors, the top clonotype was HLA-C-restricted CMV-specific.

From the reads, TCRdb called clonotypes with MiXCR, one entry per CDR3 protein. The sample holds about 920,000 distinct CDR3 sequences, approximately 33% seen once. The CDR3 loop spans 14 amino acids. Trimming pared 2 bases from V and 1 base from J, leaving 8 bases between. The germline V gene encodes CDR1 MNHEY and CDR2 SVGEGT. Concerning this clonotype: Its antigen is undetermined. Only one base separates this from a far larger clonotype, so it likely reflects a read error.

This receptor was identified in a human donor in good health (CMV status not recorded). Some clones in this sample may be carry-over from other donors' samples. The input for sequencing was cultured CD8+ T cells from PBMCs, taken from culture after CMV antigen stimulation. V is TRBV6-2 or TRBV6-3 and J is TRBJ1-1; D remains ambiguous. In nucleotides, the CDR3 is TGTGCCAGCAGTTACCGGACGGAGAACACTGAAGCTTTCTTT. Translation gives CASSYRTENTEAFF.